This paragraph covers one T cell receptor beta chain sequence. Its antigen remains unknown. Per germline, CDR1 MNHNS and CDR2 SASEGT. Trimming stripped 7 bases from V and 0 bases from J, with 12 bases between. The CDR3 is 14 amino acids. The data derive from a study of regulatory T cells in long-lasting Graves disease. The authors built TCR beta libraries using iRepertoire HTBI primers and Arm-PCR of CDR3 regions. Authors' analysis steps: Samples collectively showed fewer than 80 TRBV and about 15 TRBJ segments. Each CDR3 protein gets one entry after TCRdb re-called the multiplex PCR reads with MiXCR. It is TCRdb's table, rather than the study itself, that gives the V and J calls and clone size. The table has 310,000 or so distinct CDR3 sequences, 22% seen once. Time point reported: persistent/refractory GD, antithyroid drugs over 5 years with positive TRAb. Construction of the TCR library relied on RNA isolated from PBMCs. By American Thyroid Association guidelines, Graves' disease was diagnosed in the cohort.

Study-wide results and limits: TCR diversity in persistent Graves' patients was below that of newly diagnosed ones.

J is TRBJ2-5 and V is TRBV6-1, with D perhaps assigned TRBD1 or TRBD2 (5 bases each). The sample consisted of peripheral blood mononuclear cells (PBMCs), taken when the disease was refractory, from a patient treated with antithyroid drugs. This receptor was obtained from a female donor with Graves disease. This CDR3 is CASTDGTHQETQYF. The CDR3 DNA reads as TGTGCCAGCACCGACGGGACCCACCAAGAGACCCAGTACTTC.